The clone carrying this T cell receptor beta chain was observed a few times. The record originates from a study of blood T cell repertoires in COVID-19. At the level of the study: The cDNA or gDNA used as material had been derived from T cells, B-cell-depleted T cells, or PBMCs.

In the original processing: Reference gene primer amplification yielded estimated nucleated cell counts. Profiled with immunoSEQ multiplex PCR; TCRdb holds only in-frame clones, not every one. V and J calls and clone size are given by that table; D and trimming were obtained from the DNA. This table has 150,000 to 200,000 clones, approximately 90% appearing once. Participants were aged about 18 to 89 years, lived in 24 US areas, and enrolled virtually. Participant-given clinical history determined each cohort assignment. Germline lookup yields CDR1 LNHDA and CDR2 SQIVND (reference sequence). CDR3 size: 17 residues. With V trimmed by 1 base and J by 2 bases, 10 bases remained unmatched.

The receptor was derived from a woman aged 25-40 years who had recovered from COVID-19. The sequencing input was PBMCs or T cells enriched from blood (not recorded which). The chain combines TRBV19 with TRBJ2-5; TRBD2 aligns across 7 bases. The chain's CDR3 is CASSIGGGRAGQETQYF. Written as DNA, the CDR3 is TGTGCCAGTAGTATAGGGGGTGGGAGGGCCGGTCAAGAGACCCAGTACTTC.